The source of this T cell receptor beta chain is a study of beta chain features in type 1 diabetes. Sorting based on CD45RO/CCR7/CD25/CD127/CD95/CD27 separated CD4+ naive, central memory, regulatory and stem cell-like memory cells. Purity exceeding 98% was reached by all sorted populations. Points on this clone: Its antigen is undetermined.

The CDR3 extends over 12 amino acids. Trimming left V 1 base short and J 9 bases short, with 9 bases between. Germline CDR1 SGHVS, CDR2 FQNEAQ. Every isolated RNA sample was fully reverse transcribed, so sequencing captured expressed TCRB transcripts. Clones were read by immunoSEQ multiplex PCR, and TCRdb kept only the in-frame ones, dropping some. The sample lists some 160,000 clones, roughly 9% occurring once. Findings and limits, study-wide: The naive, central memory and Treg TCRB repertoires showed an apparent similarity that was greater among patients than among healthy donors. When Type 1 diabetes patients were examined, their TCRB CDR3s proved moderately but significantly shorter in all four CD4+ subsets.

The V and J genes are TRBV7-8 and TRBJ1-1; no clear D gene. The sequenced material came from central memory CD4+ T cells from blood. The clonotype comes from a woman in her twenties or thirties with type 1 diabetes. The DNA of the CDR3 is TGTGCCAGCAGCTTAGTGCGGGAAAAAGCTTTCTTT. Translating it yields CASSLVREKAFF.